A single T cell receptor beta chain is shown here with its context. The protocol was immunoSEQ multiplex PCR, while the TCRdb copy is restricted to in-frame clones and leaves out a portion. This sample yields about 280,000 clones, of which 85% are seen a single time; 10% to 15% belongs to the top ten. The V gene end was trimmed by 5 bases and the J gene end by 1 base; junction bases not matched to a gene: 9. Germline V lookup: CDR1 SQVTM, CDR2 ANQGSEA. This CDR3 is 15 amino acids long. These data come from a study of blood T cell repertoires in COVID-19. This clonotype was obtained from a human donor in a cohort sampled during active COVID-19. The chain employs TRBV29-1 and TRBJ2-3, with 7 bases matching TRBD1. Specimen: peripheral blood. CDR3: CSVRRGGGRTDTQYF. CDR3 sequence (DNA): TGCAGCGTTCGTCGAGGGGGCGGACGCACAGATACGCAGTATTTT.